This passage covers 11 T cell receptor beta chains from one sample sequenced in a study of molecular identifiers for immune sequencing clone quantification. Each CDR3 protein gets one entry after TCRdb re-called the PCR reads with MiXCR. The table has some 580,000 distinct CDR3 sequences, approximately 24% seen once. The sample taken for sequencing was naive CD8+ T cells from blood, with Jurkat cell RNA spiked in. Sample subset: FACS-sorted CD8+CD4-CCR7+CD45RA+ naive T cells. All receptors derive from a human donor in good health. Some libraries in this study had Jurkat cell RNA spiked in.

Many counts were recorded for this clonotype. The chain is built from TRBV7-2 and TRBJ1-1; possibly TRBD1 for D (5 bases). Germline CDR1 SGHTA, CDR2 FQGNSA. V lost 7 bases and J 7 bases, leaving 19 bases between the germline ends. This CDR3 is 14 amino acids long. CDR3 residues: CASIYIPGQVEAFF. CDR3 coding DNA: TGTGCCAGCATCTACATCCCAGGGCAGGTTGAAGCTTTCTTT.

This clonotype was observed at least ten times. The genes are TRBV3-1 and TRBJ2-2, with TRBD2 identical over 8 bases. V lost 1 base, J lost 4 bases, and 8 bases stayed unmatched. This CDR3 region has 17 residues. CDR1 LGHDT and CDR2 YNNKEL come from the germline V gene (reference sequence). CDR3 region: CASSQGQRERVTGELFF. CDR3 sequence (DNA): TGTGCCAGCAGCCAAGGTCAGCGGGAGAGGGTCACCGGGGAGCTGTTTTTT.

In this sample, this clonotype turned up many times. The chain recombines TRBV15 with TRBJ2-3, with D possibly being TRBD1 or TRBD2 (5 bases each). This CDR3 comprises 13 residues. The V gene lost 0 bases and the J gene lost 13 bases, with 14 bases spanning the gap. Germline lookup yields CDR1 LNHNV and CDR2 YYDKDF (reference sequence). The DNA of the CDR3 is TGTGCCACCAGCAGAGATCGGGGCGGACTGGAGTATTTT. It encodes CATSRDRGGLEYF. The full variable domain, with the rest looked up from reference TRBV15 and TRBJ2-3, is DAMVIQNPRYQVTQFGKPVTLSCSQTLNHNVMYWYQQKSSQAPKLLFHYYDKDFNNEADTPDNFQSRRPNTSFCFLDIRSPGLGDTAMYLCATSRDRGGLEYFGPGTRLTVL.

This clonotype came up many times. The rearrangement links TRBV29-1 to TRBJ2-7; perhaps TRBD2 as D (6 bases). The CDR3 is made up of 12 amino acids. Trimming cost V 4 bases and J 2 bases, with 9 bases left between them. The germline CDR1 and CDR2 sequences are SQVTM and ANQGSEA. The CDR3 DNA is TGCAGCGTTGGGGACTTTCCCTACGAGCAGTACTTC. It specifies CSVGDFPYEQYF.

This clonotype was seen a handful of times. J is TRBJ2-5 and V is TRBV13, with 11 bases identical to TRBD2. The germline V gene has CDR1 PRHDT and CDR2 FYEKMQ (reference sequence). This CDR3 spans 16 amino acids. J gave up 4 bases and V 0 bases, and 4 bases lay outside the gene matches. CDR3 sequence (DNA): TGTGCCAGCAGCTTAGGACTAGCGGGAGATCGAGAGACCCAGTACTTC. The encoded protein is CASSLGLAGDRETQYF.

With respect to this clonotype: It may be a read error: a sequence one base away is much more abundant. The chain joins TRBV5-6 to TRBJ1-1; 8 bases are shared with TRBD1. Germline assignment: CDR1 SGHDT and CDR2 YYEEEE. This CDR3 comprises 14 residues. The chain's CDR3 is CACSAQGAIIEAFF. CDR3 bases: TGTGCCTGCAGCGCCCAGGGGGCAATAATTGAAGCTTTCTTT.

In the case of this clonotype: A much larger clone differs by one base, so this may be a read error. J is TRBJ1-1 and V is TRBV10-3; D is ambiguous. The CDR3 loop spans 14 amino acids. Per germline, CDR1 ENHRY and CDR2 SYGVKD. The CDR3 DNA is TGTGCCATCTCCACCACCCCACTGGGCGCTGAAGCTTACTTT. Protein product: CAISTTPLGAEAYF.

This clonotype appeared many times. The J gene is TRBJ2-7, the V gene TRBV28; TRBD1 aligns across 9 bases. Trimming removed 6 bases from V and 4 bases from J; junction bases left unmatched: 10. CDR1 is MDHEN, CDR2 SYDVKM, per germline. CDR3 length equals 15 residues. The DNA for the CDR3 is TGTGCCAGCAGCTGGAGGACAGGGGCCGTTTACGAGCAGTACTTC. This gives the protein CASSWRTGAVYEQYF.

The genes are TRBV9 and TRBJ2-7; 13 bases line up with TRBD2. This CDR3 contains 15 residues. V dropped 3 bases and J dropped 6; count of bases not matched to a gene: 6. The germline V gene has CDR1 SGDLS and CDR2 YYNGEE. Written as DNA, the CDR3 is TGTGCCAGCAGCGAAGGACTAGCGGGGGTCGGCGAGCAGTACTTC. This translates into CASSEGLAGVGEQYF.

This clonotype was seen many times. V and J are TRBV7-9 and TRBJ2-5; D possibly corresponds to TRBD1 (6 bases). Germline-derived CDR1 and CDR2 are SEHNR and FQNEAQ (reference sequence). V was clipped by 3 bases and J by 4 bases, with 12 bases between them. The CDR3 contains 14 residues. This CDR3 is CASSFPGVGETQYF. Written as DNA, the CDR3 is TGTGCCAGCAGCTTTCCAGGGGTTGGAGAGACCCAGTACTTC.

In regard to this clonotype: One base away lies a much larger clone, so this may be a sequencing read error. Given the absence of the conserved phenylalanine or tryptophan at the CDR3 end, a read error is likely. The genes are TRBV12-3 or TRBV12-4 and TRBJ2-3; 9 nucleotides match TRBD2. Trimming removed 3 bases from V and 1 base from J; junction bases left unmatched: 5. This CDR3 has 16 residues. This CDR3 is CASSFQRTSGTDTQYS. CDR3 bases: TGTGCCAGCAGTTTTCAGAGGACTAGCGGCACAGATACGCAGTATTCT.